This T cell receptor beta chain appears in the sequencing data of a study of shared clonotypes between healthy human individuals. Study-level background: Researchers assigned three CD4 naive, three CD4 memory, two CD8 naive and one CD8 memory plate to each donor. Overall study results and limits: Clonotype sharing among the donors was expected to vary with sequencing depth.

This CDR3 comprises 10 residues. Germline CDR1 SQVTM, CDR2 ANQGSEA. The V and J ends lost 6 bases and 8 bases respectively, with 8 bases between them. On this clone itself: Its target is unknown.

Naive CD8 cells comprised CD45RO-negative, CCR7-positively selected cells, excluding terminally differentiated effector memory CD45RA+ cells. Sequenced by immunoSEQ multiplex PCR; TCRdb stores in-frame clones only, minus some. The sample lists around 2,100,000 clones, about 94% occurring once. This rearrangement joins TRBV29-1 to TRBJ2-1, with no clear D. Sequencing was carried out using naive CD8+ T cells sorted from blood. The receptor's source is a man between 18 and 35 years old in good health. The CDR3 loop reads CSVRIHEQFF. CDR3 DNA sequence: TGCAGCGTCCGAATCCATGAGCAGTTCTTC.